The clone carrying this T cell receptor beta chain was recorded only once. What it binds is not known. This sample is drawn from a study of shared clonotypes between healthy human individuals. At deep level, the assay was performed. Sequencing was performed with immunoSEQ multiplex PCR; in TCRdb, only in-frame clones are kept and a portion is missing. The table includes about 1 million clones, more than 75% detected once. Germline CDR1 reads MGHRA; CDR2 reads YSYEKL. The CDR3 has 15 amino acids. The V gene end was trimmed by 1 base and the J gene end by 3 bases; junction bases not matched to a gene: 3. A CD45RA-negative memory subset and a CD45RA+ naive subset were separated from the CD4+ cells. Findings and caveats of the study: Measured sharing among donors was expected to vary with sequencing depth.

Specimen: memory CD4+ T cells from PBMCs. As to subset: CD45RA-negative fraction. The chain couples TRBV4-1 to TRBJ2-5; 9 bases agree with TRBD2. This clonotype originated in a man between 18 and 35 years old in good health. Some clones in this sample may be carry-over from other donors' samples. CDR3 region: CASSQGSSGKETQYF. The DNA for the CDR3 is TGCGCCAGCAGCCAAGGGTCTAGCGGGAAAGAGACCCAGTACTTC.